This T cell receptor beta chain derives from a study of T cell changes during pregnancy in multiple sclerosis. The protocol was immunoSEQ multiplex PCR, while the TCRdb copy is restricted to in-frame clones and leaves out a portion. The sample records 100,000 or so clones, about 90% being singletons. Germline V gene sequence: CDR1 SGHRS, CDR2 YFSETQ. This CDR3 comprises 16 residues. The germline V and J ends were trimmed by 5 bases and 0 bases, with 12 bases remaining between them. The J gene is TRBJ2-6, the V gene TRBV5-1; TRBD1 might be the D (6 bases). Material: peripheral blood, obtained in the second trimester of pregnancy. This TCR came from a female donor with multiple sclerosis, enrolled in a pregnancy study. Written as DNA, the CDR3 is TGCGCCAGCAGATCGACAGGCAGCTCTGGGGCCAACGTCCTGACTTTC. Amino acids: CASRSTGSSGANVLTF.